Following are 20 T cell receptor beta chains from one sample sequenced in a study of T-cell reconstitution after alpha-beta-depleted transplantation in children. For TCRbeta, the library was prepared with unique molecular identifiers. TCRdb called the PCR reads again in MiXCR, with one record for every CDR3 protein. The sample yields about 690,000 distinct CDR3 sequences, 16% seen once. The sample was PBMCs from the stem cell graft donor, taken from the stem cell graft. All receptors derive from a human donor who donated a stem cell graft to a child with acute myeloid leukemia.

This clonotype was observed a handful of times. CDR3 sequence reads: CASSLAGTGKLFF. DNA for the CDR3: TGCGCCAGCAGCTTGGCCGGAACAGGGAAACTGTTTTTT. V usage is TRBV5-1 and J usage is TRBJ1-4; perhaps TRBD1 as D (6 bases). In germline, CDR1 is SGHRS, CDR2 YFSETQ. Trimming left V 0 bases short and J 11 bases short, with 11 bases between. The CDR3 is 13 amino acids.

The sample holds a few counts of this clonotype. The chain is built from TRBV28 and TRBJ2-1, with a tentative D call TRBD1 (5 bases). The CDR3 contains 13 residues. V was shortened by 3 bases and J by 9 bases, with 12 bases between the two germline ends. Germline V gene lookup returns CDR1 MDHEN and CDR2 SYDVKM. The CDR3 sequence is CASSLPGLSEQFF. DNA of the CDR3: TGTGCCAGCAGTTTGCCAGGGTTAAGTGAGCAGTTCTTC. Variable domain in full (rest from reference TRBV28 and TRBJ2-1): DVKVTQSSRYLVKRTGEKVFLECVQDMDHENMFWYRQDPGLGLRLIYFSYDVKMKEKGDIPEGYSVSREKKERFSLILESASTNQTSMYLCASSLPGLSEQFFGPGTRLTVL.

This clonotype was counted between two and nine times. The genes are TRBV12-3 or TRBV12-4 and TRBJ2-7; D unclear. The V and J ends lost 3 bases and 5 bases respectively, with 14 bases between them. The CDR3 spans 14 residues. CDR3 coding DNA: TGTGCCAGCAGTTTTAGATCCGACGGCGACGAGCAGTACTTC. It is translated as CASSFRSDGDEQYF.

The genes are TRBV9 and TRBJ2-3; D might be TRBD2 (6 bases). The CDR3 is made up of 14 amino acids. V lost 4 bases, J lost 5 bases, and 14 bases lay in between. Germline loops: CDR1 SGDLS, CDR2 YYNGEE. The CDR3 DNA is TGTGCCAGCAGCCCCCGGACTATAGTAGATACGCAGTATTTT. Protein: CASSPRTIVDTQYF.

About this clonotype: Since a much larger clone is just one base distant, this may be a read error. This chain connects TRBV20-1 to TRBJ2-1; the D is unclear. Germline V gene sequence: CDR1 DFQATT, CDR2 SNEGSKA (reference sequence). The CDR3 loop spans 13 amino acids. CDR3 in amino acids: CSARVVRYNEQIF. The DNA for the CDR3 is TGCAGTGCTAGAGTAGTCCGCTACAATGAGCAGATCTTC.

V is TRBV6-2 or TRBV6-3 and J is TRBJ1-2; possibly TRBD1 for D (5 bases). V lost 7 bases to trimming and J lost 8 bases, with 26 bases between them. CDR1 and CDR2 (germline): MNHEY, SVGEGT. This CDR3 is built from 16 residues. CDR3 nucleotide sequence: TGTGCCAGCACTCCGTCAAATAGCCGGCAGGGAGGAGGCTACACCTTC. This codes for CASTPSNSRQGGGYTF.

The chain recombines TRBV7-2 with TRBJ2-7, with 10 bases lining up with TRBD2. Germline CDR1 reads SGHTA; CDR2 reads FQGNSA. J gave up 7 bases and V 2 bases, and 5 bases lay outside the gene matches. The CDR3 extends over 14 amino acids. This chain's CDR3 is CASSLKAGGQEQYF. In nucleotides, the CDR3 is TGTGCCAGCAGCTTAAAAGCGGGGGGGCAGGAGCAGTACTTC. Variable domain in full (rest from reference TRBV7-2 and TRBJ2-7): GAGVSQSPSNKVTEKGKDVELRCDPISGHTALYWYRQSLGQGLEFLIYFQGNSAPDKSGLPSDRFSAERTGGSVSTLTIQRTQQEDSAVYLCASSLKAGGQEQYFGPGTRLTVT.

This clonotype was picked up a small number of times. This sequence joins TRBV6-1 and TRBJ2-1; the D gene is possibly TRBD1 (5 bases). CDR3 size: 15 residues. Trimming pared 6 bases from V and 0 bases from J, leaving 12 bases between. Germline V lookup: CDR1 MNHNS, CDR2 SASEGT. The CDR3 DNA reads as TGTGCCAGCAGCCGACAGTCCGACTCCTACAATGAGCAGTTCTTC. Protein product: CASSRQSDSYNEQFF.

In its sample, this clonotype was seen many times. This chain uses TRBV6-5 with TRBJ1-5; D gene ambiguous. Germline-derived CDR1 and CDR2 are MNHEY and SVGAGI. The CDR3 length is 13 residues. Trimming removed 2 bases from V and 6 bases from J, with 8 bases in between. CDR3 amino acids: CASSYKSGQPQHF. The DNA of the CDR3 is TGTGCCAGCAGTTACAAATCCGGTCAGCCCCAGCATTTT.

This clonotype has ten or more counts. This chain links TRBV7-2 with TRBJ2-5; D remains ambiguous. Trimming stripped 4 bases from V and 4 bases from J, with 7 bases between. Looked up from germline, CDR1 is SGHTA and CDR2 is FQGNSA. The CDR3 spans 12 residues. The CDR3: CASSWVGETQYF. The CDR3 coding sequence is TGTGCCAGCAGCTGGGTTGGAGAGACCCAGTACTTC.

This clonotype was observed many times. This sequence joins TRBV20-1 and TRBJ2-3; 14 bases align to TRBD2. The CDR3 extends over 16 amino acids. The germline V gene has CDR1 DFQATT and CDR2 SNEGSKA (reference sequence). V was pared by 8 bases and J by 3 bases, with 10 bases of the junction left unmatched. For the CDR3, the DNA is TGCAGTACAATGTGGACTAGCGGGGGGAGGACAGATACGCAGTATTTT. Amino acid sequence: CSTMWTSGGRTDTQYF.

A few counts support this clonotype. CDR3 residues: CASSPDREIYEQYF. CDR3 in DNA: TGCGCCAGCAGCCCCGACAGGGAGATCTACGAGCAGTACTTC. The gene calls are TRBV4-3 and TRBJ2-7; 7 nucleotides line up with TRBD1. Per germline, CDR1 LGHNA and CDR2 YSLEER. The CDR3 sequence is 14 residues long. V was clipped by 4 bases and J by 3 bases; unmatched bases: 6.

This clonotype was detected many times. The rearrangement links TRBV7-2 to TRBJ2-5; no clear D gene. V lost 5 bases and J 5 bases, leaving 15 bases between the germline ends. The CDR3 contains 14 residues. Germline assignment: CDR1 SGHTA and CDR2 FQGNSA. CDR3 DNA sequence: TGTGCCAGCAGCCCCGGTCTAGAGTGGGAGACCCAGTACTTC. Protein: CASSPGLEWETQYF.

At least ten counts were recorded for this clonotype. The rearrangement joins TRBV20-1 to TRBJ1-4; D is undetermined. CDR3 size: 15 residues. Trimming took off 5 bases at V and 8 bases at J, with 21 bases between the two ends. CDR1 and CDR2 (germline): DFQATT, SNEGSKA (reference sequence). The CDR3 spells CSASLHRGSGEKLFF. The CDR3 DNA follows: TGCAGTGCTTCACTTCACCGGGGTTCGGGGGAAAAACTGTTTTTT.

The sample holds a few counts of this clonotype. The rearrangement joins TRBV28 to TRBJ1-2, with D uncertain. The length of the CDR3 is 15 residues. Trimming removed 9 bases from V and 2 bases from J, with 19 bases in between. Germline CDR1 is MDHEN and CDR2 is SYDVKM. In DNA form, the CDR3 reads TGTGCCAGTTCCCTGACCGTCGGGCGGAACTATGGCTACACCTTC. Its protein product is CASSLTVGRNYGYTF.

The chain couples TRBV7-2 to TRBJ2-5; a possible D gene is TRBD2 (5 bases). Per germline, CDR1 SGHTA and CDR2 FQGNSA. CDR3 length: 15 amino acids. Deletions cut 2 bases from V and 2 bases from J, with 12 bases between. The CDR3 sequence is CASSLKRGLQETQYF. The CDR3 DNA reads TGTGCCAGCAGCTTAAAACGGGGTTTACAAGAGACCCAGTACTTC.

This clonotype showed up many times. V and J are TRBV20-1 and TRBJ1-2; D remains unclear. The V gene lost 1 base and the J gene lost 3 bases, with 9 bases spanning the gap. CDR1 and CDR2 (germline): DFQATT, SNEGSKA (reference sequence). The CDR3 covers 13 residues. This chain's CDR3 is CSARAYADYGYTF. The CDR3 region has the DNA TGCAGTGCTAGAGCGTACGCCGACTATGGCTACACCTTC.

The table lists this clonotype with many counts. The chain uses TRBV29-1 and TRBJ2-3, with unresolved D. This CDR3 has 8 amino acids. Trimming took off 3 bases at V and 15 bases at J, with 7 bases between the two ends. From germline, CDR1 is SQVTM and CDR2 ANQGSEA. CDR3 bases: TGCAGCGTTGACTATCAATATTTT. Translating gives CSVDYQYF.

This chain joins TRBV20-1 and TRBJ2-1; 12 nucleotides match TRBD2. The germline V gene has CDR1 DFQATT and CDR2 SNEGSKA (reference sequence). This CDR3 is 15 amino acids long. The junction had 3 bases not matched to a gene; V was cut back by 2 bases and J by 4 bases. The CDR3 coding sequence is TGCAGTGCTAGACCTAGCGGGGGGGGTTACAATGAGCAGTTCTTC. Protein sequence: CSARPSGGGYNEQFF.

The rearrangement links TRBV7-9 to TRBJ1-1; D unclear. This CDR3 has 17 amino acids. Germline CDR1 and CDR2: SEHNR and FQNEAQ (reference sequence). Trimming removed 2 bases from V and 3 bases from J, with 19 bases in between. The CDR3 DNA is TGTGCCAGCAGCTTAAGTTCTTTGACGGCCTGGGACACTGAAGCTTTCTTT. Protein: CASSLSSLTAWDTEAFF.